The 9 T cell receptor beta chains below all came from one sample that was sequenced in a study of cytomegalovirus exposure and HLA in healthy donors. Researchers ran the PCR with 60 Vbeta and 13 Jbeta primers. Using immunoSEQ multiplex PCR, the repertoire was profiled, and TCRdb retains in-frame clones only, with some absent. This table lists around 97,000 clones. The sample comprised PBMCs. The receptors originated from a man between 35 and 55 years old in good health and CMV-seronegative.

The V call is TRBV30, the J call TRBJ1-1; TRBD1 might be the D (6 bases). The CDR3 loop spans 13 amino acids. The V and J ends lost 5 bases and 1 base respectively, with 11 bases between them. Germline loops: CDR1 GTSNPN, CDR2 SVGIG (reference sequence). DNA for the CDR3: TGTGCCTGGGGCGACAGGCCGAACACTGAAGCTTTCTTT. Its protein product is CAWGDRPNTEAFF.

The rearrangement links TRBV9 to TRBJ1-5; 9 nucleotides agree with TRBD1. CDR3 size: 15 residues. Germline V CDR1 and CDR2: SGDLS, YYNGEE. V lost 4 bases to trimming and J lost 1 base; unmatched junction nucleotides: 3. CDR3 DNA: TGTGCCAGCAGCACTGGACAGGGGAGCAATCAGCCCCAGCATTTT. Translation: CASSTGQGSNQPQHF.

CDR3 region: CSASRGAEAFF. CDR3 sequence (DNA): TGCAGTGCTAGCCGGGGAGCTGAAGCTTTCTTT. The rearrangement links TRBV20-1 to TRBJ1-1; the D is unclear. The CDR3 loop spans 11 amino acids. Germline values: CDR1 DFQATT, CDR2 SNEGSKA (reference sequence). The V end lost 3 bases, the J end lost 6 bases, and 8 bases lay between the germline ends.

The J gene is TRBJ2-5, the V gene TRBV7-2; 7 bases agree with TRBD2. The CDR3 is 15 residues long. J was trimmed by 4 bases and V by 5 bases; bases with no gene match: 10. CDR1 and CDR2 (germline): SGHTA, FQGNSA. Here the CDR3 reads CASSPLGRAPETQYF. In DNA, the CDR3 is TGTGCCAGCAGCCCCCTAGGGAGGGCCCCAGAGACCCAGTACTTC.

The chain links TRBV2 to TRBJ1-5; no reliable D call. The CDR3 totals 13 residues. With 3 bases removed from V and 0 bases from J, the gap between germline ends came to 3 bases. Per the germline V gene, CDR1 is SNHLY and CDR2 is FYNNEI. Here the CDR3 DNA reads TGTGCCAGCAGTGACTCTAGCAATCAGCCCCAGCATTTT. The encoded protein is CASSDSSNQPQHF.

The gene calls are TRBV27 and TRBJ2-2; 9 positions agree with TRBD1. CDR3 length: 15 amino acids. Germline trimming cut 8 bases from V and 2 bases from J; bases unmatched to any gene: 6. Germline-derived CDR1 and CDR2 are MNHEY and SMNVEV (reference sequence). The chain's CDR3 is CASQTGGYNTGELFF. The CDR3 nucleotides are TGTGCCAGCCAAACAGGGGGCTACAACACCGGGGAGCTGTTTTTT.

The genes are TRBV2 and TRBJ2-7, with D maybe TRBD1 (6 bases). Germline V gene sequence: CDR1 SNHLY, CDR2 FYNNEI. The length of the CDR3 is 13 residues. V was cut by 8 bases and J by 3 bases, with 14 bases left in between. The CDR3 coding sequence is TGTGCCAGCTGGGAAGGACAGATCTACGAGCAGTACTTC. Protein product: CASWEGQIYEQYF.

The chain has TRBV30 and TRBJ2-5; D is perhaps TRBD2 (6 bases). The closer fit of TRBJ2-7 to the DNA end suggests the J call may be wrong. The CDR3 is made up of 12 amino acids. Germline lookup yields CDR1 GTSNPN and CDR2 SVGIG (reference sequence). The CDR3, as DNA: TGTGCCTGGAGGGCGGGGTCCTACGAGCAGTACTTC. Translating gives CAWRAGSYEQYF.

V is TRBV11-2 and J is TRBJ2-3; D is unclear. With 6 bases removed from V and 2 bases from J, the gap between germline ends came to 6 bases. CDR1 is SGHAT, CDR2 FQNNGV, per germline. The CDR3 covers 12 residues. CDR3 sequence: CASRQVTDTQYF. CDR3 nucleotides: TGTGCCAGCAGGCAGGTCACAGATACGCAGTATTTT.